The source of this T cell receptor beta chain is a study of blood T cell repertoires in COVID-19. Study details: The United States, Italy and Spain supplied acute and convalescent COVID-19 samples. PBMCs, B-cell-depleted T cells, or T cells provided the cDNA or gDNA that made up the material.

Per the authors' pipeline: Estimation of nucleated cell counts relied on the amplification of reference gene primers. The assay was immunoSEQ multiplex PCR, and TCRdb's table has in-frame clones only and misses some. V and J calls plus clone size are reproduced from that table; the DNA served to infer D and trimming. The sample yields about 160,000 clones, about four fifths seen once. CDR3 length: 14 amino acids. The germline V and J ends were trimmed by 3 bases and 2 bases, with 10 bases remaining between them. The V gene's germline CDR1 is SGHVS and CDR2 FNYEAQ. The V gene is TRBV7-6, the J gene TRBJ1-2; the D gene is possibly TRBD1 (5 bases). The clonotype was recovered from an older man who had recovered from COVID-19. Sequenced: peripheral blood. The CDR3 DNA reads TGTGCCAGCAGCTTTCAACCAGGGAACTATGGCTACACCTTC. Amino acids: CASSFQPGNYGYTF.